Included here is one T cell receptor (beta chain) sequence, with context. Its antigen remains unidentified. The input lacks base qualities; no much larger clone sits a single base away. This sample is part of a study of T cells after yellow fever vaccination (dated by TCRdb to about 2019). Background on the whole study: The SMART-Seq v4 Ultra Low Input RNA kit was used to prepare libraries from fractions with low cell numbers. Bulk PBMC replicates and cell subsets were isolated from blood drawn at multiple timepoints before and after both primary and secondary immunization. Bulk TCR alpha and beta repertoires were sequenced longitudinally to track T-cell clones before and after primary and booster YFV17D yellow fever vaccination. Two healthy male donors, one aged 18 to 30 and one aged 30 to 40 years, were included in the cohort.

TCR cDNA was made using 5'RACE template switching, a step that added a universal primer site and unique molecular identifiers. Priming for cDNA synthesis came from both the TCR alpha and TCR beta constant segments. Library amplification used two PCR steps, and the second PCR step added sample barcodes and sequencing adapters. Libraries were sequenced on Illumina HiSeq 2500 (2x100 bp) or NovaSeq (2x150 bp). Turning to the authors' computational methods: Demultiplexing of reads and collapsing into UMI consensus sequences were performed with MIGEC, and V(D)J alignment was carried out with MiXCR. Vaccine-responding clonotypes were identified with edgeR using replicate PBMC samples, with FDR below 0.01 and a log2 fold change above 5 up to day 15 being required. Each bulk clonotype was labeled CD4 or CD8 based on which sequenced repertoire, CD4 or CD8, contained the clonotype at higher abundance. TCRdb reprocessing: public reads trimmed at Q25 with fastp, clones called with MiXCR, in-frame beta chains kept. CDR3 protein sequences are deduplicated, and each keeps its most common genes and DNA. None of the V and J calls come from the authors' own analysis; TCRdb made them. The sample has 450,000 to 600,000 distinct CDR3 sequences on record, roughly 13% of them singletons. The ten largest clones capture around 15% of the sample.

From the cysteine up to the phenylalanine, the CDR3 has a length of 14 residues. The sequence is cut down to CDR3 DNA, 42 bases in frame from base 1. CDR1 is given as KGHSH and CDR2 as LQKENI, both from the germline V gene. The V and J ends are trimmed by 3 bases and 11 bases, leaving 17 bases between them. The sample's treatment or condition label, decoded: live attenuated yellow fever vaccine strain. At each blood-draw timepoint, two biological replicates of bulk PBMCs were collected. PBMCs were isolated from peripheral blood using a standard Ficoll-Paque protocol. RNA was extracted with TriZol from bulk PBMCs, CD4 and CD8 fractions, and dextramer-positive and dextramer-negative fractions. Paper-wide results and their limitations: The study included only two donors, which limits how far the findings can be generalized. The secondary T-cell response was weaker than the primary response but faster, peaking on day 5 instead of day 15. Most clones expanded after primary vaccination were re-detected after the booster (approximately 96% of CD4 and roughly 85% of CD8), suggesting broad memory maintenance. FACS-sorted repertoires could contain abundant contaminating clonotypes from the bulk population, so computational filtering was required. A small fraction of clonotypes showed up in both the CD4 and CD8 compartments, probably as a result of convergent recombination.

This material consisted of PBMCs, taken on the day of the yellow fever booster vaccination. Recombination connected TRBV18 to TRBJ1-5; the D gene cannot be named for sure. This TCR derives from a man aged 30 to 45 who received the YFV17D yellow fever vaccine. The nucleotides read TGTGCCAGCTCACCCTCCATCAGCCGGGGAGCCCAGCATTTT. Its translation is CASSPSISRGAQHF.